The 10 T cell receptor beta chains below come from one sample, sequenced in a study of memory CD4+ T cells and cytomegalovirus serostatus. This table comes from immunoSEQ multiplex PCR, and its TCRdb copy is limited to in-frame clones, with some not included. Of tens of thousands of clones detected, roughly 84% appear once; the ten largest clones hold about 0.51%. The sort gate was single viable CD3+CD4+CD8-CD45RO+ cells for memory CD4+ T cells. Input material: memory CD4+ T cells from blood. Receptors were obtained from an adult in good health and CMV-seronegative. Some clones in this sample may be carry-over from other donors' samples.

This clone was detected only once. The V and J genes are TRBV5-4 and TRBJ1-1; no firm D call. V dropped 0 bases and J dropped 11 bases, with 11 bases sitting between them. CDR1 is SGHNT, CDR2 YYREEE, per germline (reference sequence). The CDR3 is 12 residues long. The CDR3 bases are TGTGCCAGCAGCTTGGACCAAGGCTCTGCTTTCTTT. Translating gives CASSLDQGSAFF.

The J gene is TRBJ2-5, the V gene TRBV2, with 7 bases fitting TRBD1. Losses at the gene ends were 5 bases for V and 5 bases for J; bases not matched to a gene: 11. The CDR3 loop spans 15 amino acids. CDR1 is SNHLY and CDR2 is FYNNEI in the germline V gene. The CDR3 loop is CASSRRKGALETQYF. The CDR3 DNA sequence: TGTGCCAGCAGTCGAAGGAAGGGGGCGCTGGAGACCCAGTACTTC.

This chain links TRBV18 with TRBJ2-4, with 7 bases fitting TRBD2. This CDR3 has 15 amino acids. Germline V CDR1 and CDR2: KGHSH, LQKENI. V lost 0 bases to trimming and J lost 8 bases; unmatched junction nucleotides: 7. The CDR3 is CASSPPQGAGDIQYF. Here the CDR3 DNA reads TGTGCCAGCTCACCACCGCAAGGGGCGGGGGACATTCAGTACTTC. The variable domain in full, completed from reference TRBV18 and TRBJ2-4, reads NAGVMQNPRHLVRRRGQEARLRCSPMKGHSHVYWYRQLPEEGLKFMVYLQKENIIDESGMPKERFSAEFPKEGPSILRIQQVVRGDSAAYFCASSPPQGAGDIQYFGAGTRLSVL.

The chain recombines TRBV5-1 with TRBJ2-7, with TRBD1 identical over 9 bases. There are 16 residues in the CDR3. In germline, CDR1 is SGHRS, CDR2 YFSETQ. Trimming at V came to 5 bases and at J to 4 bases, leaving 13 bases not matched to a gene. The CDR3 loop is CASSLGSTGGWYEQYF. For the CDR3, the DNA is TGCGCCAGCAGTCTCGGATCGACAGGGGGGTGGTACGAGCAGTACTTC.

The chain recombines TRBV11-2 with TRBJ2-1, with a possible D match to TRBD1 (7 bases). This CDR3 is built from 15 residues. Germline V gives CDR1 SGHAT, CDR2 FQNNGV. Trimming pared 5 bases from V and 4 bases from J, leaving 15 bases between. In nucleotides, the CDR3 is TGTGCCAGCAGCCAGGGGGGAGCGGAGTACAATGAGCAGTTCTTC. Its translation: CASSQGGAEYNEQFF.

The J gene is TRBJ1-3, the V gene TRBV2; 7 nucleotides match TRBD1. V was clipped by 5 bases and J by 4 bases; unmatched bases: 11. The CDR3 has 16 amino acids. Germline assignment: CDR1 SNHLY and CDR2 FYNNEI. The CDR3 loop is CASSPITGVGGNTIYF. The CDR3, as DNA: TGTGCCAGCAGTCCCATCACAGGGGTTGGGGGAAACACCATATATTTT.

The chain carries TRBV2 and TRBJ1-5; D not certain. The CDR3 length is 15 residues. Germline CDR1 SNHLY, CDR2 FYNNEI. Between the trimmed V and J ends, which lost 2 bases and 0 bases, there was a span of 8 bases. The CDR3 DNA is TGTGCCAGCAGTGAATCTGGAAATAGCAATCAGCCCCAGCATTTT. Its protein product is CASSESGNSNQPQHF.

V is TRBV10-1 and J is TRBJ2-1; the D call may be TRBD1 or TRBD2 (6 bases each). CDR3 length: 15 amino acids. Germline CDR1 is WNHNN and CDR2 is SYGVQD (reference sequence). V lost 2 bases and J lost 8, with 16 bases in between. The CDR3 DNA sequence: TGCGCCAGCAGTGAGGGGGGGCAGGGAAGAGATGAGCAGTTCTTC. This translates into CASSEGGQGRDEQFF.

This clone was detected a few times. CDR3 coding DNA: TGTGCCAGCAGCCCGAGGGGGGGCGCCTACAATGAGCAGTTCTTC. Translation: CASSPRGGAYNEQFF. The chain links TRBV7-2 to TRBJ2-1; D perhaps matches TRBD2 (7 bases). CDR1 and CDR2 (germline): SGHTA, FQGNSA. The germline V and J ends were trimmed by 5 bases and 2 bases, with 13 bases remaining between them. This CDR3 spans 15 amino acids.

This chain links TRBV28 with TRBJ1-3, with D unclear. V dropped 4 bases and J dropped 9 bases, with 10 bases sitting between them. CDR1 MDHEN and CDR2 SYDVKM come from the germline V gene. The CDR3 extends over 12 amino acids. Written as DNA, the CDR3 is TGTGCCAGCAGTTGGTCTCGGGGCACCATATATTTT. Its translation: CASSWSRGTIYF.